These T cell receptor beta chains were read from a single sample in a study of shared clonotypes between healthy human individuals. Assay used: immunoSEQ multiplex PCR; TCRdb lists only in-frame clones, some missing. The sample holds 190,000 or so clones, 65% to 80% seen once. Sequencing was done on a sample of memory CD4+ T cells sorted from blood. These receptors all come from a young man in good health. Each CDR3 is given with its conserved first and last residue. D genes are given only for firm matches. A row's size may be missing; if present it is once, few, many or a size class.

V	size	J	D	CDR3	DNA
TRBV5-1	-	TRBJ1-3	-	CASSSSSSGNTIYF	TGCGCCAGCAGCTCTTCGTCTTCTGGAAACACCATATATTTT
TRBV6-5	-	TRBJ2-1	TRBD2	CASSFRGRGYNEQFF	TGTGCCAGCAGTTTTCGCGGGAGGGGTTACAATGAGCAGTTCTTC
TRBV30	-	TRBJ1-2	-	CASYYYGYTF	TGTGCCAGCTACTACTATGGCTACACCTTC
TRBV4-2	-	TRBJ2-3	-	CASSQDTGGRSPYF	TGTGCCAGCAGCCAAGATACCGGAGGTCGTTCCCCGTATTTT
TRBV5-4	-	TRBJ2-7	-	CASSRDRRSHEQYF	TGTGCCAGCAGCCGTGACAGGAGGTCCCACGAGCAGTACTTC
TRBV10-2	many	TRBJ1-2	-	CASSATDGYTF	TGCGCCAGCAGTGCAACCGATGGCTACACCTTC
TRBV20-1	-	TRBJ2-7	-	CSASEQYEQYF	TGCAGTGCTAGCGAGCAGTACGAGCAGTACTTC
TRBV2	few	TRBJ1-1	-	CASRRYLNTEAFF	TGTGCCAGCAGGAGATATCTGAACACTGAAGCTTTCTTT
TRBV11-2	-	TRBJ2-1	TRBD2	CASSVASGGANEQFF	TGTGCCAGCAGCGTCGCTAGCGGGGGGGCCAATGAGCAGTTCTTC
TRBV7-2	-	TRBJ1-2	-	CASSLQGIYYGYTF	TGTGCCAGCAGCTTACAGGGGATCTACTATGGCTACACCTTC
TRBV11-3	-	TRBJ2-1	-	CASSFRGSNEQFF	TGTGCCAGCAGCTTTAGGGGGTCCAATGAGCAGTTCTTC
TRBV5-1	-	TRBJ2-1	TRBD1	CASSFGTGGNEQFF	TGCGCCAGCAGCTTCGGGACAGGGGGCAATGAGCAGTTCTTC
TRBV10-3	-	TRBJ2-1	TRBD2	CAISEKRASGRAYFNNEQFF	TGTGCCATCAGTGAGAAGCGTGCTAGCGGGAGGGCCTATTTTAACAATGAGCAGTTCTTC
TRBV6-5	few	TRBJ1-2	-	CASSHQANYGYTF	TGTGCCAGCAGCCATCAGGCCAACTATGGCTACACCTTC
TRBV4-3	-	TRBJ1-4	-	CASSLTGETNEKLFF	TGCGCCAGCAGCCTAACAGGAGAAACTAATGAAAAACTGTTTTTT
TRBV7-2	-	TRBJ2-5	TRBD2	CASSRGLAGETQYF	TGTGCCAGCAGCAGGGGACTAGCAGGAGAGACCCAGTACTTC
TRBV18	once	TRBJ2-1	-	CASSPESYNEQFF	TGTGCCAGCTCACCCGAGAGCTACAATGAGCAGTTCTTC
TRBV11-3	-	TRBJ1-2	-	CASSPTVGYGYTF	TGTGCCAGCAGCCCGACTGTGGGATATGGCTACACCTTC
TRBV28	once	TRBJ2-5	-	CASTITGETQYF	TGTGCCAGCACTATTACGGGTGAGACCCAGTACTTC
TRBV6-5	-	TRBJ2-5	-	CASSYLNFGVGETQYF	TGTGCCAGCAGTTACCTCAACTTCGGCGTCGGGGAGACCCAGTACTTC
TRBV4-3	-	TRBJ1-2	-	CASSQDRGGNYGYTF	TGCGCCAGCAGCCAAGATCGCGGGGGAAACTATGGCTACACCTTC
TRBV15	many	TRBJ2-1	-	CATSRDPGINLLAYNEQFF	TGTGCCACCAGCAGAGATCCCGGCATAAACCTTCTCGCGTACAATGAGCAGTTCTTC
TRBV7-8	few	TRBJ2-7	-	CASSLARADPPPEQYF	TGTGCCAGCAGCTTAGCTCGCGCCGATCCACCCCCCGAGCAGTACTTC
TRBV28	-	TRBJ1-1	-	CASTERDSEAFF	TGTGCCAGCACCGAGCGAGACAGCGAAGCTTTCTTT
TRBV5-1	-	TRBJ2-1	-	CASSFVLQSSYNEQFF	TGCGCCAGCAGCTTTGTTCTACAAAGCTCCTACAATGAGCAGTTCTTC
TRBV5-4	-	TRBJ1-1	-	CASSLIPGRNTEAFF	TGTGCCAGCAGCTTAATCCCCGGGAGGAACACTGAAGCTTTCTTT